This T cell receptor (beta chain) is drawn from a study of control samples from healthy donors and cancer patients. V lost 3 bases and J 1 base, leaving 7 bases between the germline ends. CDR1 and CDR2 from the germline V gene are MDHEN and SYDVKM. This CDR3 region has 13 residues. Here immunoSEQ multiplex PCR was the method, and the copy in TCRdb shows in-frame clones only, minus some. This sample has more than 100,000 clones, with roughly nine tenths found just once. The sequence was collected from a woman between 18 and 30 years old in good health. The chain recombines TRBV28 with TRBJ2-7; D ambiguous. Source material: blood. Here the CDR3 reads CASSLRISYEQYF. CDR3 nucleotides: TGTGCCAGCAGTTTGCGTATTTCCTACGAGCAGTACTTC. Full variable domain (missing parts from reference TRBV28 and TRBJ2-7): DVKVTQSSRYLVKRTGEKVFLECVQDMDHENMFWYRQDPGLGLRLIYFSYDVKMKEKGDIPEGYSVSREKKERFSLILESASTNQTSMYLCASSLRISYEQYFGPGTRLTVT.